This T cell receptor beta chain was recovered during a study of cytomegalovirus exposure and HLA in healthy donors. Primers: 60 Vbeta forward and 13 Jbeta reverse. Generated by immunoSEQ multiplex PCR, the TCRdb table keeps only in-frame clones and is missing some. Altogether some 150,000 clones are present, roughly four fifths being singletons, with the ten largest covering more than 2.5%. V lost 7 bases and J lost 1, with 14 bases in between. Germline V gene data show CDR1 as MDHEN and CDR2 as SYDVKM. CDR3 length: 14 amino acids. This chain links TRBV28 with TRBJ2-7, with a weak D call TRBD1 (6 bases). The origin of this receptor is a young man in good health and CMV-seropositive. Sample: PBMCs. CDR3 in amino acids: CASNTGTPSYEQYF. The CDR3 coding sequence is TGTGCCAGCAACACCGGGACACCGTCCTACGAGCAGTACTTC.